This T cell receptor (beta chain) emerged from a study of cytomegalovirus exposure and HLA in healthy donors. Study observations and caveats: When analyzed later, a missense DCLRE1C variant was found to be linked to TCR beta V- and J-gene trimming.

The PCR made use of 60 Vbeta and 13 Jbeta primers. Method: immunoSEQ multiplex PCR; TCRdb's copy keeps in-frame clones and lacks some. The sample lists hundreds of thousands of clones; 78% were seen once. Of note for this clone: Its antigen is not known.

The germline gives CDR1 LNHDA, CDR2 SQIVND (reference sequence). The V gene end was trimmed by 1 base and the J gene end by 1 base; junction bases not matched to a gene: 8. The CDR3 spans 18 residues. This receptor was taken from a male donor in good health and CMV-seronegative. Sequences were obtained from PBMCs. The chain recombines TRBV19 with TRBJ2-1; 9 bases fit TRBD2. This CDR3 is CASSIAVLAGPSYNEQFF. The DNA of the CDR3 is TGTGCCAGTAGTATAGCCGTCCTAGCGGGACCATCCTACAATGAGCAGTTCTTC.